This T cell receptor (beta chain) derives from a study of human T cells and chemical hapten exposure. Across the whole study: Across its roughly 24 weeks, the study gave patients weekly diphenylcyclopropenone doses to the scalp.

With 4 bases removed from V and 5 bases from J, the gap between germline ends came to 12 bases. This CDR3 spans 14 amino acids. The germline gives CDR1 MNHNS, CDR2 SASEGT. One entry per CDR3 protein, called by TCRdb with MiXCR from the RACE reads. The sample has more than 250,000 distinct CDR3 sequences, just under 8% seen once. This clonotype was seen only a few times. Its antigen is unidentified. Notes on the study in general: In comparison with controls, expanded TCRs gave rise to a significantly larger number of large CDR3 similarity clusters. It should be noted that donors had alopecia, so their immune response may differ from healthy people's.

Described time point: pre-sensitization, week 0. Noted treatment: therapeutic diphenylcyclopropenone sensitization with weekly scalp DPC. Whole blood that had not been fractionated was the source of extracted total RNA. The source is a man aged 18 to 29 with alopecia areata. Some clones in this sample may be carry-over from other donors' samples. The V call is TRBV6-1, the J call TRBJ1-5; D is ambiguous. This sample comprised whole blood, obtained in connection with sensitization to the hapten diphenylcyclopropenone (DPC). The chain's CDR3 is CASSGVRKDQPQHF. The CDR3 region has the DNA TGTGCCAGCAGTGGTGTTAGAAAAGATCAGCCCCAGCATTTT.